This entry lists 20 T cell receptor beta chains sequenced from one sample in a study of B cell selection in AIRE deficiency. The method was immunoSEQ multiplex PCR; TCRdb's version includes in-frame clones alone and lacks a portion of them. Found here are some 24,000 clones, around 97% of them singletons; the top ten hold less than 0.25%. Conventional CD4 T cells were sorted as CD4+CD127+ cells. Material for sequencing was CD4+CD127+ conventional T cells sorted from PBMCs. The source of these receptors is a human donor in good health.

This clone was seen only once. This chain links TRBV7-9 with TRBJ1-4; a possible D gene is TRBD1 (6 bases). The V gene lost 4 bases and the J gene lost 8 bases, with 17 bases spanning the gap. The CDR3 sequence is 15 residues long. The germline CDR1 and CDR2 sequences are SEHNR and FQNEAQ (reference sequence). The CDR3: CASSWGGPRGEKLFF. In nucleotides, the CDR3 is TGTGCCAGCAGCTGGGGAGGGCCCAGGGGCGAAAAACTGTTTTTT.

The V and J genes are TRBV30 and TRBJ1-2; D remains ambiguous. There are 13 residues in the CDR3. Trimming cost V 1 base and J 0 bases, with 6 bases left between them. Per the germline V gene, CDR1 is GTSNPN and CDR2 is SVGIG (reference sequence). The CDR3: CAWSGTTNYGYTF. CDR3 sequence (DNA): TGTGCCTGGAGTGGGACCACTAACTATGGCTACACCTTC.

The V and J genes are TRBV18 and TRBJ2-7; TRBD2 matches 7 bases. This CDR3 is 14 amino acids long. Germline V gives CDR1 KGHSH, CDR2 LQKENI. J lost 2 bases, V lost 0 bases, and 1 base had no gene match. This CDR3 is CASSPPSGTYEQYF. For the CDR3, the DNA is TGTGCCAGCTCACCACCAAGCGGGACCTACGAGCAGTACTTC.

The chain has TRBV18 and TRBJ1-1, with 7 bases lining up with TRBD1. Germline CDR1 reads KGHSH; CDR2 reads LQKENI. The length of the CDR3 is 16 residues. V was clipped by 3 bases and J by 5 bases; unmatched bases: 12. DNA for the CDR3: TGTGCCAGCTCACCCAACAGGGGTCCGGCTACTACTGAAGCTTTCTTT. Its translation is CASSPNRGPATTEAFF.

Concerning this clone: A junction boundary mismatches the germline segment, possibly from a read error. The chain is built from TRBV11-1 and TRBJ2-1, with 7 bases lining up with TRBD1. The germline V gene has CDR1 SGHAT and CDR2 FQDESV (reference sequence). This CDR3 contains 12 residues. The chain's CDR3 is CVSSSGTAEQFF. CDR3 bases: TGTGTCAGCAGCTCCGGGACAGCCGAGCAGTTCTTC.

The chain combines TRBV28 with TRBJ2-1; D is uncertain. V was trimmed by 2 bases and J by 0 bases, leaving 2 bases between them. This CDR3 is 13 amino acids long. The germline CDR1 and CDR2 sequences are MDHEN and SYDVKM. Here the CDR3 reads CASSLSSYNEQFF. The CDR3 coding sequence is TGTGCCAGCAGTTTAAGCTCCTACAATGAGCAGTTCTTC. The full variable domain, completed using reference TRBV28 and TRBJ2-1, is DVKVTQSSRYLVKRTGEKVFLECVQDMDHENMFWYRQDPGLGLRLIYFSYDVKMKEKGDIPEGYSVSREKKERFSLILESASTNQTSMYLCASSLSSYNEQFFGPGTRLTVL.

The V gene is TRBV19, the J gene TRBJ2-1; tentatively, D is TRBD1 (8 bases). The germline V and J ends were trimmed by 4 bases and 7 bases, with 20 bases remaining between them. The germline V gene has CDR1 LNHDA and CDR2 SQIVND (reference sequence). The CDR3 is 16 amino acids. For the CDR3, the DNA is TGTGCCAGTAGTACCACAGGGGGACTAAGCTTAAATGAGCAGTTCTTC. Translating gives CASSTTGGLSLNEQFF.

This chain uses TRBV7-2 with TRBJ2-7, with D perhaps being TRBD1 or TRBD2 (5 bases each). The CDR3 has 14 residues. The V end lost 8 bases, the J end lost 4 bases, and 18 bases lay between the germline ends. CDR1 SGHTA and CDR2 FQGNSA come from the germline V gene. CDR3 region: CASALGRSGYEQYF. In DNA form, the CDR3 reads TGTGCCAGCGCCCTGGGGCGGTCGGGATACGAGCAGTACTTC. The full variable domain, completed using reference TRBV7-2 and TRBJ2-7, is GAGVSQSPSNKVTEKGKDVELRCDPISGHTALYWYRQSLGQGLEFLIYFQGNSAPDKSGLPSDRFSAERTGGSVSTLTIQRTQQEDSAVYLCASALGRSGYEQYFGPGTRLTVT.

The rearrangement uses TRBV2 and TRBJ2-1; 8 bases line up with TRBD2. Trimming removed 7 bases from V and 9 bases from J; junction bases left unmatched: 2. This CDR3 spans 11 amino acids. Germline V lookup: CDR1 SNHLY, CDR2 FYNNEI. CDR3 region: CASKAGGEQFF. CDR3 DNA: TGTGCCAGCAAGGCGGGAGGTGAGCAGTTCTTC.

This chain joins TRBV9 and TRBJ2-7, with D perhaps TRBD1 (6 bases). Trimming left V 0 bases short and J 2 bases short, with 12 bases between. This CDR3 region has 15 residues. CDR1 and CDR2 from the germline V gene are SGDLS and YYNGEE. CDR3 sequence (DNA): TGTGCCAGCAGCGTAGGGCAGGGGCTCCCCTACGAGCAGTACTTC. This codes for CASSVGQGLPYEQYF. The whole variable domain, filled in from reference TRBV9 and TRBJ2-7, reads DSGVTQTPKHLITATGQRVTLRCSPRSGDLSVYWYQQSLDQGLQFLIQYYNGEERAKGNILERFSAQQFPDLHSELNLSSLELGDSALYFCASSVGQGLPYEQYFGPGTRLTVT.

This chain links TRBV5-3 with TRBJ2-6; 7 bases fit TRBD1. TRBV5-3 carries the ORF label, with uncertain function. V was pared by 0 bases and J by 0 bases, with 6 bases of the junction left unmatched. CDR3 length: 18 amino acids. CDR3 loop: CARSLACDRASGANVLTF. The DNA for the CDR3 is TGTGCCAGAAGCTTGGCCTGCGACAGGGCCTCTGGGGCCAACGTCCTGACTTTC.

This chain joins TRBV5-1 and TRBJ1-5, with 7 bases fitting TRBD1. Germline values: CDR1 SGHRS, CDR2 YFSETQ. CDR3 length: 14 amino acids. With V trimmed by 4 bases and J by 2 bases, 3 bases remained unmatched. CDR3 nucleotide sequence: TGCGCCAGCAGCGCAGACAGGGGCAATCAGCCCCAGCATTTT. Its translation: CASSADRGNQPQHF.

The genes are TRBV11-2 and TRBJ2-5; 16 bases line up with TRBD2. Germline assignment: CDR1 SGHAT and CDR2 FQNNGV. V gave up 5 bases and J gave up 4 bases; unmatched junction bases: 7. The CDR3 is 17 residues long. The CDR3 bases are TGTGCCAGCAGCCCGGGACTAGCGGGAGGGCATGGAGAGACCCAGTACTTC. It yields the protein CASSPGLAGGHGETQYF.

The gene calls are TRBV9 and TRBJ2-1, with 9 nucleotides matching TRBD2. This CDR3 has 14 residues. CDR1 and CDR2 from the germline V gene are SGDLS and YYNGEE. The junction had 7 bases not matched to a gene; V was cut back by 3 bases and J by 9 bases. The CDR3 sequence: CASSGGSGSGEQFF. The DNA for the CDR3 is TGTGCCAGCAGCGGGGGTAGCGGGAGTGGTGAGCAGTTCTTC. Full variable domain (missing parts from reference TRBV9 and TRBJ2-1): DSGVTQTPKHLITATGQRVTLRCSPRSGDLSVYWYQQSLDQGLQFLIQYYNGEERAKGNILERFSAQQFPDLHSELNLSSLELGDSALYFCASSGGSGSGEQFFGPGTRLTVL.

CDR3 loop: CASRWGQGLYGYTF. The CDR3 DNA is TGTGCCAGCAGATGGGGACAGGGTCTATATGGCTACACCTTC. The rearrangement links TRBV28 to TRBJ1-2; 9 bases map to TRBD1. Trimming removed 6 bases from V and 5 bases from J; junction bases left unmatched: 7. Germline CDR1 and CDR2: MDHEN and SYDVKM. The CDR3 consists of 14 residues.

The genes are TRBV5-1 and TRBJ2-7, with D perhaps TRBD1 or TRBD2 (5 bases each). CDR3 length: 13 amino acids. Trimming stripped 4 bases from V and 3 bases from J, with 11 bases between. Germline V gene data show CDR1 as SGHRS and CDR2 as YFSETQ. CDR3 loop: CASSGGPFYEQYF. As DNA, the CDR3 is TGCGCCAGCAGCGGGGGACCCTTCTACGAGCAGTACTTC. Based on the CDR3 plus reference TRBV5-1 and TRBJ2-7, the full variable domain is KAGVTQTPRYLIKTRGQQVTLSCSPISGHRSVSWYQQTPGQGLQFLFEYFSETQRNKGNFPGRFSGRQFSNSRSEMNVSTLELGDSALYLCASSGGPFYEQYFGPGTRLTVT.

The chain is built from TRBV4-3 and TRBJ1-1; no clear D. Between the trimmed V and J ends, which lost 0 bases and 3 bases, there was a span of 8 bases. Germline loops: CDR1 LGHNA, CDR2 YSLEER. CDR3 size: 14 residues. The CDR3 DNA reads TGCGCCAGCAGCCAAGATGGCGGTTACACTGAAGCTTTCTTT. Protein sequence: CASSQDGGYTEAFF.

The V gene is TRBV7-9, the J gene TRBJ2-1; D remains ambiguous. Germline V gives CDR1 SEHNR, CDR2 FQNEAQ (reference sequence). This CDR3 is 13 amino acids long. The V end lost 3 bases, the J end lost 2 bases, and 5 bases lay between the germline ends. In DNA form, the CDR3 reads TGTGCCAGCAGCTTTCGCGCCTACAATGAGCAGTTCTTC. Translating it yields CASSFRAYNEQFF.

V gene TRBV7-2 combines with J gene TRBJ1-1; weak D call: TRBD1 (6 bases). CDR3 length: 14 residues. Germline CDR1 is SGHTA and CDR2 is FQGNSA. V shed 1 base and J shed 3 bases, with 9 bases lying between them. CDR3 loop: CASSLEGVYTEAFF. DNA of the CDR3: TGTGCCAGCAGCTTAGAGGGGGTCTACACTGAAGCTTTCTTT.

The chain is built from TRBV5-1 and TRBJ2-3; TRBD2 matches 7 bases. The germline gives CDR1 SGHRS, CDR2 YFSETQ. The CDR3 sequence is 17 residues long. With V trimmed by 4 bases and J by 2 bases, 13 bases remained unmatched. CDR3 residues: CASSRKPGLQSTDTQYF. In DNA, the CDR3 is TGCGCCAGCAGCCGAAAACCGGGACTACAATCCACAGATACGCAGTATTTT.